This entry lists 26 T cell receptor beta chains sequenced from one sample in a study of T cells in Graves' hyperthyroidism and ophthalmopathy. TCR beta CDR3 regions were amplified from RNA transcripts. An initial round of RT-PCR targeting the TCR CDR3 relied on the HTBI primer set. TCRdb passed the multiplex PCR reads through MiXCR, listing each CDR3 protein once. Of a few hundred thousand distinct CDR3 sequences detected, around 18% appear once; the ten largest clones hold 35% to 50%. The sample taken for sequencing was blood. Receptors originate from a man in his forties or fifties with Graves' hyperthyroidism.

The chain is built from TRBV11-2 and TRBJ2-2; possible D gene TRBD2, 5 bases. V was clipped by 4 bases and J by 9 bases, with 15 bases between them. CDR3 size: 14 residues. Germline V gene sequence: CDR1 SGHAT, CDR2 FQNNGV. CDR3 protein: CASSSRTGYRELFF. CDR3 DNA sequence: TGTGCCAGCAGCTCCCGGACGGGGTATCGGGAGCTGTTTTTT.

This clonotype has ten or more counts. The chain joins TRBV2 to TRBJ2-1, with TRBD1 matching over 11 bases. Trimming removed 6 bases from V and 4 bases from J; junction bases left unmatched: 5. In germline, CDR1 is SNHLY, CDR2 FYNNEI. This CDR3 is 15 amino acids long. CDR3 sequence: CASSAGTGGYNEQFF. CDR3 sequence (DNA): TGTGCCAGCAGCGCCGGGACAGGGGGGTACAATGAGCAGTTCTTC.

This clonotype was counted a few times. The rearrangement links TRBV6-1 to TRBJ2-2; 7 bases are a match to TRBD1. Germline V gives CDR1 MNHNS, CDR2 SASEGT. This CDR3 has 14 residues. The J segment lost 6 bases and the V segment lost 6 bases, leaving 7 bases of the junction unmatched. CDR3 sequence: CASRTQGKAGELFF. The DNA for the CDR3 is TGTGCCAGCAGGACACAGGGGAAGGCCGGGGAGCTGTTTTTT.

This clonotype showed up many times. This chain joins TRBV15 and TRBJ2-7, with a weak D call TRBD1 (6 bases). From germline, CDR1 is LNHNV and CDR2 YYDKDF (reference sequence). The V and J ends lost 3 bases and 4 bases respectively, with 16 bases between them. The CDR3 sequence is 15 residues long. CDR3 in amino acids: CATSRSPYTGYEQYF. The CDR3 DNA follows: TGTGCCACCAGCAGGTCCCCCTATACAGGGTACGAGCAGTACTTC.

This clonotype occurred many times. The chain employs TRBV2 and TRBJ2-3, with 9 nucleotides matching TRBD1. This CDR3 comprises 15 residues. V was clipped by 6 bases and J by 4 bases; unmatched bases: 8. CDR1 SNHLY and CDR2 FYNNEI come from the germline V gene. CDR3 in amino acids: CASRGTGTFPDTQYF. CDR3 nucleotides: TGTGCCAGCAGGGGGACAGGGACGTTCCCAGATACGCAGTATTTT.

This clonotype was counted a few times. The chain is built from TRBV5-5 and TRBJ1-5; D gene unclear. Germline CDR1 SGHKS, CDR2 YYEKEE (reference sequence). The CDR3 sequence is 15 residues long. V lost 0 bases and J 7 bases, leaving 14 bases between the germline ends. In DNA, the CDR3 is TGTGCCAGCAGCTTGGACGCGTTCAGAAGACAGCCCCAGCATTTT. Residues: CASSLDAFRRQPQHF.

The chain has TRBV30 and TRBJ2-2, with D hard to call. The CDR3 is made up of 12 amino acids. V was trimmed by 2 bases and J by 6 bases, leaving 7 bases between them. Germline CDR1 GTSNPN, CDR2 SVGIG (reference sequence). This CDR3 is CAWSIPPGELFF. The CDR3 DNA sequence: TGTGCCTGGAGTATCCCGCCCGGGGAGCTGTTTTTT.

This clonotype turned up a few times. The chain carries TRBV18 and TRBJ1-4, with D tentatively TRBD1 (5 bases). Germline V CDR1 and CDR2: KGHSH, LQKENI. Between the trimmed V and J ends, which lost 4 bases and 5 bases, there was a span of 8 bases. The CDR3 loop spans 13 amino acids. The DNA for the CDR3 is TGTGCCAGCTCACGAGGGGAAAATGAAAAACTGTTTTTT. It is translated as CASSRGENEKLFF.

This clonotype was recorded at least ten times. The genes are TRBV24-1 and TRBJ1-5; D uncertain. This CDR3 contains 12 residues. Germline values: CDR1 KGHDR, CDR2 SFDVKD. With 4 bases removed from V and 4 bases from J, the gap between germline ends came to 4 bases. The CDR3 DNA is TGTGCCACCAGTGACCCGAATCAGCCCCAGCATTTT. This codes for CATSDPNQPQHF.

The rearrangement links TRBV10-3 to TRBJ2-5; D perhaps matches TRBD1 (6 bases). V was cut by 4 bases and J by 2 bases, with 11 bases left in between. The CDR3 runs to 14 residues. The germline V gene has CDR1 ENHRY and CDR2 SYGVKD. CDR3 sequence (DNA): TGTGCCATCAGTGCCCAGCAGGGGCAAGAGACCCAGTACTTC. Its translation: CAISAQQGQETQYF.

This clonotype has a count of ten or more. V is TRBV29-1 and J is TRBJ2-7; 7 positions agree with TRBD1. Trimming took 7 bases from V and 2 from J; bases not matched to a gene: 2. Germline assignment: CDR1 SQVTM and CDR2 ANQGSEA. The CDR3 has 11 amino acids. CDR3 sequence: CSATGTYEQYF. The CDR3 DNA follows: TGCAGCGCGACAGGGACCTACGAGCAGTACTTC.

This chain links TRBV10-3 with TRBJ2-3, with 13 bases matching TRBD2. The V and J ends lost 6 bases and 3 bases, in that order; junction bases with no gene match: 9. Per the germline V gene, CDR1 is ENHRY and CDR2 is SYGVKD. The CDR3 spans 17 residues. CDR3: CAIRSVLAGGPTDTQYF. The DNA for the CDR3 is TGTGCCATCAGGAGTGTACTAGCGGGGGGGCCAACAGATACGCAGTATTTT.

The rearrangement links TRBV9 to TRBJ2-7, with TRBD2 as a possible D gene (5 bases). V dropped 0 bases and J dropped 3 bases, with 13 bases sitting between them. There are 15 residues in the CDR3. CDR1 and CDR2 from the germline V gene are SGDLS and YYNGEE. CDR3 in amino acids: CASSVGADGGYEQYF. CDR3 nucleotides: TGTGCCAGCAGCGTAGGGGCCGATGGAGGCTACGAGCAGTACTTC.

This clonotype was found a few times. CDR3 in amino acids: CASRRSAGSSYNSPLHF. In nucleotides, the CDR3 is TGTGCCAGCAGAAGGTCGGCAGGCAGCTCCTATAATTCACCCCTCCACTTT. The J gene is TRBJ1-6, the V gene TRBV6-1; unclear D gene. The V and J ends lost 6 bases and 0 bases respectively, with 15 bases between them. Germline V gene lookup returns CDR1 MNHNS and CDR2 SASEGT. The CDR3 loop spans 17 amino acids.

This clonotype showed up many times. V gene TRBV7-2 combines with J gene TRBJ1-2, with 7 bases identical to TRBD1. The V segment lost 5 bases and the J segment 8 bases; nucleotides outside the gene matches: 8. Germline CDR1 is SGHTA and CDR2 is FQGNSA. The CDR3 loop spans 13 amino acids. The DNA of the CDR3 is TGTGCCAGCAGCCCAGGGACAGCGGGAGGCTACACCTTC. It yields the protein CASSPGTAGGYTF.

The chain couples TRBV7-2 to TRBJ1-5, with D perhaps matching TRBD1 (5 bases). Germline CDR1 reads SGHTA; CDR2 reads FQGNSA. The CDR3 length is 15 residues. V dropped 5 bases and J dropped 0 bases, with 11 bases sitting between them. The CDR3 spells CASSEGLISNQPQHF. The CDR3 DNA follows: TGTGCCAGCAGCGAGGGACTTATTAGCAATCAGCCCCAGCATTTT. The whole variable domain, remainder taken from reference TRBV7-2 and TRBJ1-5, is GAGVSQSPSNKVTEKGKDVELRCDPISGHTALYWYRQSLGQGLEFLIYFQGNSAPDKSGLPSDRFSAERTGGSVSTLTIQRTQQEDSAVYLCASSEGLISNQPQHFGDGTRLSIL.

In its sample, this clonotype was seen many times. J is TRBJ2-4 and V is TRBV7-2; D tentatively reads TRBD1 or TRBD2 (5 bases each). Trimming cost V 5 bases and J 4 bases, with 15 bases left between them. The germline gives CDR1 SGHTA, CDR2 FQGNSA. This CDR3 is 15 amino acids long. The CDR3 DNA is TGTGCCAGCAGCCTCGTCCGGGACGGGAAAAACATTCAGTACTTC. It specifies CASSLVRDGKNIQYF. The whole variable domain, filled in from reference TRBV7-2 and TRBJ2-4, reads GAGVSQSPSNKVTEKGKDVELRCDPISGHTALYWYRQSLGQGLEFLIYFQGNSAPDKSGLPSDRFSAERTGGSVSTLTIQRTQQEDSAVYLCASSLVRDGKNIQYFGAGTRLSVL.

The V and J genes are TRBV20-1 and TRBJ1-2; D might be TRBD1 (5 bases). CDR3 length: 12 residues. The germline gives CDR1 DFQATT, CDR2 SNEGSKA (reference sequence). Between the trimmed V and J ends, which lost 3 bases and 7 bases, there was a span of 12 bases. In DNA form, the CDR3 reads TGCAGTGCTAGTTCTCCGGGGGTTGGCTACACCTTC. As protein: CSASSPGVGYTF.

This clonotype was observed at least ten times. J is TRBJ1-1 and V is TRBV5-4; D remains ambiguous. Trimming shortened V by 1 base and J by 4 bases, and 11 bases separated the two germline ends. The CDR3 has 14 residues. Germline loops: CDR1 SGHNT, CDR2 YYREEE (reference sequence). The CDR3 region is CASSLRGGSTEAFF. The DNA of the CDR3 is TGTGCCAGCAGCTTGAGAGGAGGAAGCACTGAAGCTTTCTTT.

This clonotype has a count of ten or more. This chain links TRBV7-2 with TRBJ1-1; no clear D. V dropped 3 bases and J dropped 0 bases, with 20 bases sitting between them. CDR3 length: 18 residues. Germline V lookup: CDR1 SGHTA, CDR2 FQGNSA. The CDR3 loop reads CASSFTSFEDDLNTEAFF. The DNA of the CDR3 is TGTGCCAGCAGCTTCACTTCTTTCGAGGACGATTTGAACACTGAAGCTTTCTTT. Drawing the rest from reference TRBV7-2 and TRBJ1-1, the complete variable domain is GAGVSQSPSNKVTEKGKDVELRCDPISGHTALYWYRQSLGQGLEFLIYFQGNSAPDKSGLPSDRFSAERTGGSVSTLTIQRTQQEDSAVYLCASSFTSFEDDLNTEAFFGQGTRLTVV.

This clonotype has just one count. The rearrangement uses TRBV11-3 and TRBJ1-2, with 8 positions matching TRBD1. Germline CDR1 reads SGHNT; CDR2 reads YENEEA. After removal of 3 bases from V and 3 bases from J, the junction contained 3 bases not matched to a gene. There are 14 residues in the CDR3. The CDR3: CASSLLQGDYGYTF. CDR3 in DNA: TGTGCCAGCAGCTTGTTACAGGGGGACTATGGCTACACCTTC.

This clonotype was seen repeatedly, ten times or more. V is TRBV7-9 and J is TRBJ2-7; 11 bases align to TRBD2. CDR3 length: 16 residues. J gave up 0 bases and V 2 bases, and 3 bases lay outside the gene matches. Germline lookup yields CDR1 SEHNR and CDR2 FQNEAQ (reference sequence). CDR3 loop: CASSLSSGGPSYEQYF. The CDR3 region has the DNA TGTGCCAGCAGCTTATCTAGCGGGGGGCCCTCCTACGAGCAGTACTTC.

A single count supports this clonotype. The chain couples TRBV7-2 to TRBJ2-7, with 15 positions matching TRBD2. The CDR3 is made up of 17 amino acids. Germline CDR1 and CDR2: SGHTA and FQGNSA. The V and J ends lost 3 bases and 4 bases, in that order; junction bases with no gene match: 7. This CDR3 reads CASSFGLAGGISYEQYF. The CDR3 DNA reads TGTGCCAGCAGCTTTGGACTAGCGGGGGGGATAAGTTACGAGCAGTACTTC.

The chain couples TRBV12-3 or TRBV12-4 to TRBJ1-1; no clear D. The CDR3 consists of 16 residues. V lost 3 bases to trimming and J lost 4 bases, with 18 bases between them. The CDR3 bases are TGTGCCAGCAGTTTCGGTAGCGGGGTTTGGGGCACTGAAGCTTTCTTT. Its translation is CASSFGSGVWGTEAFF.

The sample holds many counts of this clonotype. The V call is TRBV12-3 or TRBV12-4, the J call TRBJ2-2; the D gene could be TRBD1 or TRBD2 (5 bases each). There are 16 residues in the CDR3. V was shortened by 3 bases and J by 3 bases, with 14 bases between the two germline ends. This CDR3 is CASSFRDPAYTGELFF. The CDR3 DNA reads TGTGCCAGCAGTTTCCGGGACCCAGCGTACACCGGGGAGCTGTTTTTT.

This clonotype occurred a few times. This chain joins TRBV29-1 and TRBJ1-2; a possible D gene is TRBD1 (5 bases). Germline values: CDR1 SQVTM, CDR2 ANQGSEA. V lost 4 bases, J lost 3 bases, and 12 bases lay in between. The CDR3 has 13 residues. The CDR3 loop is CSVGQGADYGYTF. The CDR3 DNA reads as TGCAGCGTTGGGCAGGGTGCAGACTATGGCTACACCTTC.